The 32 T cell receptor beta chains below all came from one sample that was sequenced in a study of CD8+CD57+ T cells in acquired aplastic anemia. It was genomic DNA that served as the template for profiling TCR beta VDJ and CDR3. TCRdb reanalysed the reads using MiXCR and keeps one entry per CDR3 protein. The table includes under 200,000 distinct CDR3 sequences, just under 45% detected once. Input material: sorted CD4+, CD8+, or CD8+CD57+ T cells (not recorded which) from PBMCs. The source of these receptors is a human donor in good health.

The sample holds many counts of this clonotype. This chain joins TRBV6-1 and TRBJ1-6; D might be TRBD1 (5 bases). The CDR3 has 13 residues. Per the germline V gene, CDR1 is MNHNS and CDR2 is SASEGT. The germline V and J ends were trimmed by 6 bases and 7 bases, with 10 bases remaining between them. The CDR3 nucleotides are TGTGCCAGCAGATCGCAGGGAAATTCACCCCTCCACTTT. It translates to CASRSQGNSPLHF.

The J gene is TRBJ2-3, the V gene TRBV10-3, with D possibly matching TRBD1 (5 bases). From germline, CDR1 is ENHRY and CDR2 SYGVKD. The CDR3 sequence is 15 residues long. Trimming removed 4 bases from V and 0 bases from J, with 11 bases in between. The CDR3 protein is CAISVKGVSTDTQYF. The DNA for the CDR3 is TGTGCCATCAGTGTGAAAGGGGTCAGCACAGATACGCAGTATTTT.

There are many counts of this clonotype. The V gene is TRBV7-3, the J gene TRBJ2-7; 8 bases match TRBD1. CDR1 and CDR2 from the germline V gene are SGHTA and FQGTGA. The CDR3 has 14 residues. Trimming cost V 5 bases and J 0 bases; bases outside gene matches: 3. The CDR3 region is CASSRDRNSYEQYF. The CDR3 DNA reads TGTGCCAGCAGCCGGGACAGGAACTCCTACGAGCAGTACTTC.

The rearrangement joins TRBV11-1 to TRBJ2-2, with 13 bases aligning to TRBD2. Losses at the gene ends were 4 bases for V and 7 bases for J; bases not matched to a gene: 12. Germline V gene lookup returns CDR1 SGHAT and CDR2 FQDESV (reference sequence). The CDR3 consists of 18 residues. CDR3 nucleotides: TGTGCCAGCAGCTCCTTGACTAGCGGGAGGTCTGGCGGCGGGGAGCTGTTTTTT. Protein sequence: CASSSLTSGRSGGGELFF.

This clonotype was picked up many times. This chain connects TRBV6-1 to TRBJ1-2, with 8 bases aligning to TRBD1. The germline CDR1 and CDR2 sequences are MNHNS and SASEGT. Trimming removed 7 bases from V and 8 bases from J; junction bases left unmatched: 6. The CDR3 runs 12 residues. CDR3 sequence: CASTQGATGYTF. In DNA form, the CDR3 reads TGTGCCAGCACCCAGGGGGCGACCGGCTACACCTTC.

This clonotype was seen many times. The rearrangement uses TRBV11-2 and TRBJ2-3; D is undetermined. The germline V gene has CDR1 SGHAT and CDR2 FQNNGV. V was pared by 1 base and J by 0 bases, with 8 bases between. The CDR3 sequence is 15 residues long. CDR3 nucleotides: TGTGCCAGCAGCTTAGGCCTAGTCAGCACAGATACGCAGTATTTT. This translates into CASSLGLVSTDTQYF.

This clonotype was counted a single time. This chain uses TRBV6-1 with TRBJ2-7; 8 bases fit TRBD2. The CDR3 is 15 residues long. The germline V gene has CDR1 MNHNS and CDR2 SASEGT. J lost 2 bases, V lost 6 bases, and 9 bases had no gene match. The CDR3 region has the DNA TGTGCCAGCAGAAGGGGACTAGTGGCACCCTACGAGCAGTACTTC. Its translation is CASRRGLVAPYEQYF.

In its sample, this clonotype was seen many times. V and J are TRBV6-1 and TRBJ1-1, with a tentative D call TRBD1 (6 bases). Trimming left V 7 bases short and J 1 base short, with 10 bases between. Germline-derived CDR1 and CDR2 are MNHNS and SASEGT. The CDR3 contains 13 residues. CDR3 amino acids: CASIWTENTEAFF. The CDR3 DNA reads as TGTGCCAGCATATGGACAGAGAACACTGAAGCTTTCTTT.

For this clonotype: This may stem from a read error, because a much larger clone lies one nucleotide away. The chain uses TRBV20-1 and TRBJ2-2; a possible D gene is TRBD1 (6 bases). CDR1 DFQATT and CDR2 SNEGSKA come from the germline V gene (reference sequence). This CDR3 spans 14 amino acids. Trimming shortened V by 7 bases and J by 6 bases, and 18 bases separated the two germline ends. The CDR3 coding sequence is TGCAGTGTCCCGCCCGCGGCAGGGGCCGGGGAGCTGTTTTTT. The encoded protein is CSVPPAAGAGELFF.

The rearrangement joins TRBV20-1 to TRBJ1-3, with 7 bases aligning to TRBD1. Germline lookup yields CDR1 DFQATT and CDR2 SNEGSKA (reference sequence). CDR3 length equals 13 residues. Trimming cost V 3 bases and J 5 bases; bases outside gene matches: 4. Here the CDR3 reads CSASGTERNTIYF. The CDR3 DNA is TGCAGTGCTAGTGGGACAGAAAGAAACACCATATATTTT.

The chain uses TRBV6-1 and TRBJ1-2; TRBD1 aligns across 9 bases. Trimming took 5 bases from V and 4 from J; bases not matched to a gene: 5. CDR1 and CDR2 (germline): MNHNS, SASEGT. The CDR3 is made up of 14 amino acids. For the CDR3, the DNA is TGTGCCAGCAGTCGAGAGACAGGGGGCTATGGCTACACCTTC. It specifies CASSRETGGYGYTF.

In its sample, this clonotype was seen many times. The chain carries TRBV9 and TRBJ2-7; D may be TRBD1 (7 bases). CDR1 SGDLS and CDR2 YYNGEE come from the germline V gene. The CDR3 covers 16 residues. V lost 3 bases and J 3 bases, leaving 19 bases between the germline ends. CDR3 residues: CASSGRGTDSFYEQYF. CDR3 DNA: TGTGCCAGCAGCGGCCGCGGGACAGATTCTTTCTACGAGCAGTACTTC.

The chain uses TRBV10-3 and TRBJ2-5; D not resolved. The V and J ends lost 7 bases and 2 bases respectively, with 17 bases between them. The CDR3 totals 15 residues. Germline V gene lookup returns CDR1 ENHRY and CDR2 SYGVKD. CDR3 amino acids: CAIKHSQDQQETQYF. DNA for the CDR3: TGTGCCATCAAGCACAGTCAAGACCAACAAGAGACCCAGTACTTC.

This clonotype was observed many times. The gene calls are TRBV4-1 and TRBJ1-2; D remains ambiguous. Germline V gene lookup returns CDR1 MGHRA and CDR2 YSYEKL. Trimming stripped 3 bases from V and 5 bases from J, with 13 bases between. This CDR3 comprises 14 residues. The CDR3 here is CASSHQIRGYGYTF. The CDR3 DNA reads as TGCGCCAGCAGCCACCAGATACGGGGATATGGCTACACCTTC.

This sequence joins TRBV19 and TRBJ1-1; D might be TRBD1 (6 bases). The CDR3 contains 11 residues. Per germline, CDR1 LNHDA and CDR2 SQIVND (reference sequence). V dropped 4 bases and J dropped 10 bases, with 10 bases sitting between them. The CDR3 loop is CASSTGAGAFF. CDR3 coding DNA: TGTGCCAGTAGTACAGGGGCGGGAGCTTTCTTT. The whole variable domain, remainder taken from reference TRBV19 and TRBJ1-1, is DGGITQSPKYLFRKEGQNVTLSCEQNLNHDAMYWYRQDPGQGLRLIYYSQIVNDFQKGDIAEGYSVSREKKESFPLTVTSAQKNPTAFYLCASSTGAGAFFGQGTRLTVV.

The sample holds many counts of this clonotype. The rearrangement uses TRBV5-6 and TRBJ1-5; D unresolved. V gave up 0 bases and J gave up 7 bases, with 8 bases separating them. The CDR3 runs to 13 residues. The germline CDR1 and CDR2 sequences are SGHDT and YYEEEE. This chain's CDR3 is CASSLVGGQPQHF. For the CDR3, the DNA is TGTGCCAGCAGCTTGGTCGGAGGACAGCCCCAGCATTTT.

The sample holds one count of this clonotype. One junction end disagrees with the germline gene, perhaps due to a read error. The rearrangement links TRBV24-1 to TRBJ1-3, with D tentatively TRBD1 (5 bases). CDR1 is KGHDR and CDR2 is SFDVKD in the germline V gene. CDR3 length: 16 amino acids. The CDR3 coding sequence is TGTGCCGCCAGTGCGGGAGAGGGGATCTCTGGAAACACCATATATTTT. Translation gives CAASAGEGISGNTIYF.

The genes are TRBV5-1 and TRBJ1-2, with 8 nucleotides matching TRBD1. The CDR3 runs to 15 residues. With 6 bases clipped from V and 5 bases from J, the junction kept 12 bases outside the gene matches. CDR1 and CDR2 from the germline V gene are SGHRS and YFSETQ. The CDR3, as DNA: TGCGCCAGCACCCTGACAGGGACAGGTATTTATGGCTACACCTTC. Encoded protein: CASTLTGTGIYGYTF.

Ten or more counts support this clonotype. The chain employs TRBV24-1 and TRBJ2-7; D gene unclear. Germline V gives CDR1 KGHDR, CDR2 SFDVKD. Trimming stripped 1 base from V and 2 bases from J, with 8 bases between. This CDR3 has 14 residues. The DNA of the CDR3 is TGTGCCACCAGTGATTTCGTACAGACCTACGAGCAGTACTTC. Amino acid sequence: CATSDFVQTYEQYF.

V is TRBV5-1 and J is TRBJ2-1; weak D call: TRBD2 (5 bases). V was shortened by 4 bases and J by 7 bases, with 15 bases between the two germline ends. The CDR3 sequence is 14 residues long. The germline V gene encodes CDR1 SGHRS and CDR2 YFSETQ. This chain's CDR3 is CASSPLGGLNEQFF. In DNA, the CDR3 is TGCGCCAGCAGCCCGTTAGGCGGGTTGAATGAGCAGTTCTTC.

The table lists this clonotype with a few counts. This sequence joins TRBV27 and TRBJ2-2, with D perhaps matching TRBD2 (5 bases). Germline V gene data show CDR1 as MNHEY and CDR2 as SMNVEV (reference sequence). The CDR3 has 11 residues. Trimming removed 6 bases at V and 11 bases at J, with 10 bases between. The CDR3 DNA is TGTGCCAGCAGAGGACTGGACGAGCTGTTTTTT. It yields the protein CASRGLDELFF.

The CDR3 DNA is TGCAGTGCTAGGGGACTAGGAAAATACGAGCAGTACTTC. Amino acids: CSARGLGKYEQYF. The rearrangement uses TRBV20-1 and TRBJ2-7; TRBD2 matches at 8 bases. V dropped 3 bases and J dropped 4; count of bases not matched to a gene: 5. The CDR3 runs 13 residues. CDR1 and CDR2 from the germline V gene are DFQATT and SNEGSKA (reference sequence).

This clonotype has just one count. This chain uses TRBV7-9 with TRBJ2-1; D uncertain. CDR1 is SEHNR, CDR2 FQNEAQ, per germline (reference sequence). Trimming cost V 5 bases and J 6 bases, with 11 bases left between them. There are 13 residues in the CDR3. The CDR3 region has the DNA TGTGCCAGCAGCCCTCTTGCTGTCAATGAGCAGTTCTTC. Translating gives CASSPLAVNEQFF.

CDR3 in amino acids: CASRGPSGTAYLNEQFF. CDR3 DNA sequence: TGTGCCAGCAGGGGACCGTCCGGGACAGCGTACCTCAATGAGCAGTTCTTC. The chain links TRBV2 to TRBJ2-1; 7 bases map to TRBD1. Germline assignment: CDR1 SNHLY and CDR2 FYNNEI. The CDR3 is made up of 17 amino acids. V was clipped by 6 bases and J by 6 bases; unmatched bases: 17.

V is TRBV7-3 and J is TRBJ1-2, with 7 bases aligning to TRBD1. The CDR3 extends over 16 amino acids. From germline, CDR1 is SGHTA and CDR2 FQGTGA. J was trimmed by 7 bases and V by 5 bases; bases with no gene match: 16. The CDR3 sequence is CASSQAGSVRGLGYTF. The CDR3 DNA reads as TGTGCCAGCAGCCAAGCCGGAAGCGTGAGGGGGCTTGGCTACACCTTC.

The rearrangement uses TRBV20-1 and TRBJ2-7, with unresolved D. V lost 1 base and J lost 4, with 11 bases in between. The CDR3 spans 13 residues. Germline values: CDR1 DFQATT, CDR2 SNEGSKA (reference sequence). In nucleotides, the CDR3 is TGCAGTGCTAGAGGCAACAGTAAATACGAGCAGTACTTC. Amino acid sequence: CSARGNSKYEQYF.

This clonotype showed up just a few times. This sequence joins TRBV2 and TRBJ1-5; TRBD1 agrees at 7 bases. Germline loops: CDR1 SNHLY, CDR2 FYNNEI. Trimming removed 5 bases from V and 4 bases from J; junction bases left unmatched: 5. The CDR3 has 14 amino acids. The CDR3: CASSLDRKNQPQHF. The CDR3 DNA is TGTGCCAGCAGTTTGGACAGGAAGAATCAGCCCCAGCATTTT.

The gene calls are TRBV30 and TRBJ1-1; no clear D gene. Germline CDR1 is GTSNPN and CDR2 is SVGIG (reference sequence). The CDR3 extends over 12 amino acids. The V and J ends lost 3 bases and 0 bases respectively, with 5 bases between them. CDR3 sequence reads: CAWRSVNTEAFF. CDR3 DNA sequence: TGTGCCTGGAGATCGGTGAACACTGAAGCTTTCTTT.

The chain recombines TRBV10-3 with TRBJ2-7; 12 positions agree with TRBD1. With V trimmed by 3 bases and J by 6 bases, 6 bases remained unmatched. The CDR3 is made up of 15 amino acids. CDR1 and CDR2 (germline): ENHRY, SYGVKD. CDR3 nucleotide sequence: TGTGCCATCAGTGATCGGGACAGGGGGCGTCTCGAGCAGTACTTC. Translating it yields CAISDRDRGRLEQYF.

Remarks on this clonotype: One base away lies a much larger clone, so this may be a sequencing read error. As the CDR3 is not closed by the conserved phenylalanine or tryptophan, this likely results from a read error. V and J are TRBV6-5 and TRBJ1-5, with D maybe TRBD1 (5 bases). Trimming removed 4 bases from V and 1 base from J, with 8 bases in between. The CDR3 length is 14 residues. The germline gives CDR1 MNHEY, CDR2 SVGAGI. For the CDR3, the DNA is TGTGCCAGCAGTTCAGGGTCCAGCAATCAGCCCCAGCATTCT. As protein: CASSSGSSNQPQHS.

This clonotype has more than one count but fewer than ten. The chain recombines TRBV4-1 with TRBJ1-5; TRBD1 agrees at 11 bases. Germline assignment: CDR1 MGHRA and CDR2 YSYEKL. Unmatched junction bases numbered 7, after V lost 4 bases and J lost 5 bases. The CDR3 loop spans 16 amino acids. The CDR3, as DNA: TGCGCCAGCAGCCGGACCGGGACAGGGGGTGATCAGCCCCAGCATTTT. It is translated as CASSRTGTGGDQPQHF.

A single count supports this clonotype. At one end the junction does not follow the germline gene, possibly because of a read error. The chain uses TRBV5-1 and TRBJ1-1, with no clear D. Germline values: CDR1 SGHRS, CDR2 YFSETQ. The CDR3 extends over 14 amino acids. CDR3 in amino acids: CASSFRNQSTEAFF. CDR3 nucleotides: TGCGCCAGCAGCTTCCGCAACCAGAGCACTGAGGCTTTCTTT.